The sequence of this T cell receptor (beta chain) was determined in a study of control samples from healthy donors and cancer patients. Sequencing was performed with immunoSEQ multiplex PCR; in TCRdb, only in-frame clones are kept and a portion is missing. The data show 65,000 to 80,000 clones, 75% to 90% seen once. Input material: PBMCs. This clonotype was sampled from a woman in her forties or fifties with colorectal cancer.

CDR3 nucleotides: TGTGCCAGCAGTTCGGGGGGGACCTTGGGAGAGCAGTACGTC. It specifies CASSSGGTLGEQYV. The rearrangement links TRBV6-5 to TRBJ2-7, with TRBD2 matching over 8 bases. Germline lookup yields CDR1 MNHEY and CDR2 SVGAGI. V dropped 4 bases and J dropped 7; count of bases not matched to a gene: 9. This CDR3 comprises 14 residues.